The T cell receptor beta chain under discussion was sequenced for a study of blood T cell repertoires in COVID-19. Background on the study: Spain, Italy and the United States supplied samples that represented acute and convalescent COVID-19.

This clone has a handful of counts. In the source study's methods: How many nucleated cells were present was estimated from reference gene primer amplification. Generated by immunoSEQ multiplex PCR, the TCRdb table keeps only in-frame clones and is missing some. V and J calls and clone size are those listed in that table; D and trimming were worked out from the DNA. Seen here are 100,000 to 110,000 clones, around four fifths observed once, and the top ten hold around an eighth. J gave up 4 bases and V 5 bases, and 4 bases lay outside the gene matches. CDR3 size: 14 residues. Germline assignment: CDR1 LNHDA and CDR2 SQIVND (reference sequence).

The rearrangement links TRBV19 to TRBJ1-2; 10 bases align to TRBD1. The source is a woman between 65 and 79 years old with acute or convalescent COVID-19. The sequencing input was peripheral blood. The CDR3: CASSGGQGIYGYTF. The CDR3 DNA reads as TGTGCCAGTAGTGGGGGACAGGGGATCTATGGCTACACCTTC.